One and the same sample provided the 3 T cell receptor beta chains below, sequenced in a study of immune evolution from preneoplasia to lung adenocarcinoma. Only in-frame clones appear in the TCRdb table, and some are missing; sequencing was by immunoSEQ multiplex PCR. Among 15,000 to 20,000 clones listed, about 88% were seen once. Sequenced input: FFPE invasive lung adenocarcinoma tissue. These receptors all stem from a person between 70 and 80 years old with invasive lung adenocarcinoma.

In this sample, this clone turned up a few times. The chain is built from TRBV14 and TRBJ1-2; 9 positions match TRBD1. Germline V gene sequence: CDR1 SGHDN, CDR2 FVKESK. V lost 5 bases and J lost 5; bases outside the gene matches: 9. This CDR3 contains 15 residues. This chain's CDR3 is CASSTHRGRPYGYTF. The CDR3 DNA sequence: TGTGCCAGCAGCACTCACAGGGGGCGGCCGTATGGCTACACCTTC.

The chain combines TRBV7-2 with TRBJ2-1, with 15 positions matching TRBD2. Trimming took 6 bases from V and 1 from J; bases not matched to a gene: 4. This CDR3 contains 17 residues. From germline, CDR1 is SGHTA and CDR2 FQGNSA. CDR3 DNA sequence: TGTGCCAGCAGGCTCGGGACTAGCGGGGGGTCCTACAATGAGCAGTTCTTC. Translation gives CASRLGTSGGSYNEQFF.

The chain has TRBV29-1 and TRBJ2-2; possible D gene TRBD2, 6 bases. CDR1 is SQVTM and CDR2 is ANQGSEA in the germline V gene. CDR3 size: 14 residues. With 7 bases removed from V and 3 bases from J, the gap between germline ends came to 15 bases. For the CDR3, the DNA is TGCAGCGCAGGGCCAGGGACTGACACCGGGGAGCTGTTTTTT. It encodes CSAGPGTDTGELFF.